One and the same sample provided the 3 T cell receptor beta chains below, sequenced in a study of sequential checkpoint blockade in melanoma. The treatment: randomized to nivolumab then ipilimumab (arm A) or the reverse (arm B). Generated by immunoSEQ multiplex PCR, the TCRdb table keeps only in-frame clones and is missing some. The sample consists of about 37,000 clones, under 35% of them appearing once. This specimen was tumor tissue (inferred from file names), taken from a patient given nivolumab and ipilimumab in sequence. The receptors stem from a human donor with melanoma.

The CDR3 DNA is TGTGCCAGCAGCTTAATTAGGGGACAGGGGGCGGGCTACACCTTC. Translating gives CASSLIRGQGAGYTF. The chain links TRBV11-3 to TRBJ1-2; 12 nucleotides align to TRBD1. The length of the CDR3 is 15 residues. Germline-derived CDR1 and CDR2 are SGHNT and YENEEA. Trimming took 2 bases from V and 8 from J; bases not matched to a gene: 6.

V usage is TRBV12-1 and J usage is TRBJ2-7; TRBD2 was called by the table and not checked on the DNA. TRBV12-1 is a recognized pseudogene. This CDR3 contains 14 residues. For the CDR3, the DNA is TGTGCCACCGGGGGGGGCCGCGGCTCCTACGAGCAGTACTTC. Translation gives CATGGGRGSYEQYF.

The chain has TRBV29-1 and TRBJ2-6; D ambiguous. Deletions cut 4 bases from V and 0 bases from J, with 7 bases between. Germline CDR1 SQVTM, CDR2 ANQGSEA. The length of the CDR3 is 14 residues. CDR3 DNA: TGCAGCGTTGCCCAAAACTCTGGGGCCAACGTCCTGACTTTC. Encoded protein: CSVAQNSGANVLTF.